A single T cell receptor beta chain is shown here with its context. The sample comes from a study of blood T cell repertoires in COVID-19. Study-level background: Samples representing acute and convalescent COVID-19 were sourced from the United States, Italy and Spain. From T cells, B-cell-depleted T cells, or PBMCs came the material, which was cDNA or gDNA.

The assay was immunoSEQ multiplex PCR, and TCRdb's table has in-frame clones only and misses some. The sample contains roughly 150,000 clones, under 90% of which appear only once. V lost 1 base and J lost 6, with 9 bases in between. The CDR3 is 13 residues long. The receptor was isolated from a man in his sixties with acute or convalescent COVID-19. Sequencing input: peripheral blood. The chain employs TRBV12-3 or TRBV12-4 and TRBJ1-2, with D uncertain. The CDR3 DNA is TGTGCCAGCAGTTTAGGGCAGTCAGATGGCTACACCTTC. It translates to CASSLGQSDGYTF.